The present entry profiles one TCR beta chain with its context. It has no known antigen specificity. A read error may be the cause here, since a much bigger clone is one base away. These data are taken from a study of blood T cells in healthy people across ages (dated by TCRdb to the mid-2010s). For the study in its entirety: In model experiments, template switching captured roughly one uniquely barcoded TCR beta cDNA molecule for every two T cells. Using deep sequencing normalized with unique cDNA molecular identifiers, the study measured how TCR beta repertoire diversity changes with age. Four age groups were formed from the donors: young (average about 17 years), middle-aged (around 39), aged (around 62) and long-lived (around 80). To avoid experimental bias, donors of different ages were randomly spread across the sequencing lanes. Two additional independent replicas of 1 million unique cDNA reads from the same blood draw were analyzed for two donors (one aged 18 to 29 and one aged 80 or older).

Library creation used 5' RACE. The instrument given in TCRdb is Illumina HiSeq 2500. The second PCR ran for roughly 7 to 11 cycles and used a J-beta primer mix along with a sample-barcoded 5' primer. A unique molecular identifier was introduced onto each TCR beta cDNA molecule by a template-switch 5' adaptor carrying 12 random nucleotides. Each sample yielded at least 2.5 million CDR3-containing paired-end reads. The Mint cDNA synthesis kit, primed by a TRBC-specific oligonucleotide, was used to synthesize first-strand cDNA from all RNA. Following uracil-DNA glycosylase treatment, all cDNA underwent a first 18-cycle PCR with the universal primers M1SS and BC2_uni_R. Turning to the authors' computational methods: For normalization, 1 million high-quality reads were randomly selected from each sample, with every read carrying a distinct molecular identifier. Instead of being binned into consensus sequences, reads that shared molecular identifiers were thrown out. MiTCR, set to a Q25 quality threshold and the strictest error-elimination algorithm, was used for CDR3 identification, clonotype clustering and error correction. A nonparametric unseen species model with Euler transformation was used to estimate a lower bound on total TCR beta diversity. TCRdb trimmed public reads at Q25 via fastp, called clones via MiXCR and kept in-frame beta chains. Merged by CDR3 protein, the rows form single entries marked with the most common genes and DNA. It is TCRdb's table, rather than the study itself, that gives the V and J calls and clone size. Here the sample has 450,000 to 700,000 distinct CDR3 sequences; roughly 28% occur a single time. Approximately 17% of the sample belongs to the ten largest clones.

Germline trimming amounts to 4 bases on V and 5 bases on J, with 2 as the count of junction bases outside the gene matches. CDR1 is given as SGHNT and CDR2 as YYREEE, both from the germline V gene (reference sequence). Its CDR3 holds 13 amino acids, cysteine through phenylalanine. CDR3 DNA only is kept here, 39 bases in frame from base 1. Results and caveats for the whole study, not just this receptor: Observed TCR beta diversity correlated strongly with the percentage of naive T cells measured by flow cytometry. Since profiling was done on bulk unsorted PBMCs, naive and antigen-experienced compartments could not be conclusively compared. Because the CMV infection status of the donors was unknown, age-related changes in expanded clonotypes may potentially have been confounded. Compared with the aged group, more naive CD4+ T cells, fewer expanded clones and increased TCR diversity were shown by the long-lived group, suggesting age selection. Estimates of total diversity based on one million sequenced T cells were considered lower bounds and underestimates. Observed TCR beta diversity per million T cells fell roughly linearly with age, and a significant reduction was already apparent by age about 36.

The donors were 40 or so Caucasian individuals from Russia, aged 6 to 90 years, who were systemically healthy. Ten milliliters of peripheral blood were drawn from each donor into EDTA-treated Vacutainer tubes. Ficoll-Paque density-gradient centrifugation was used to isolate PBMCs, with at least 6 million obtained per sample. Trizol reagent was used to extract total RNA from the PBMCs, yielding at least 5.5 micrograms per sample. For every donor, flow cytometry on a PBMC aliquot measured the percentage of naive CD45RAhigh/CD27high T cells. The source of this sequence is a woman between 65 and 79 years old in good health. Source material: blood. The chain employs TRBV5-4 and TRBJ1-5; TRBD1 matches 8 bases in the middle. This receptor has the CDR3 CASSRDRHQPQHF. The DNA sequence is TGTGCCAGCAGCCGGGACAGGCATCAGCCCCAGCATTTT.